What follows is one TCR beta chain and its context. The antigen is undetermined. The data derive from a study of CD8 T cells in ankylosing spondylitis. General study points: Clones tied to disease were said to be significantly enriched in matched ankylosing spondylitis synovial fluid. Peripheral blood held disease-linked clones only at relatively low frequency, and these were CD8+.

TCR beta libraries were made by quantitative 5'-RACE with molecular barcodes. TCRdb re-derived calls from the 5' RACE reads in MiXCR, one entry per CDR3 protein. The table shows around 22,000 distinct CDR3 sequences, with approximately 12% occurring only once. The sample taken for sequencing was blood. This clonotype was obtained from a male donor with ankylosing spondylitis or in good health (not recorded which).

The CDR3 DNA reads as TGTGCCAGCAGATACCCCGGGACACCACAAGAGACCCAGTACTTC. Its translation is CASRYPGTPQETQYF. The rearrangement links TRBV11-2 to TRBJ2-5, with D possibly being TRBD1 (6 bases). The V end lost 6 bases, the J end lost 2 bases, and 16 bases lay between the germline ends. Germline assignment: CDR1 SGHAT and CDR2 FQNNGV. The CDR3 has 15 amino acids.